This T cell receptor beta chain was found in a study of shared T cell receptors in the human thymus. Profiled with immunoSEQ multiplex PCR; TCRdb holds only in-frame clones, not every one. Of approximately 730,000 clones in the sample, approximately 85% were seen once. These data were also filed under a second study, of human thymus T cells.

This TCR was sampled from a girl under two years old with a congenital heart defect. The sample was thymocytes.

The CDR3 DNA reads as TGCGCCAGCAGCTTAGGCCGGGGAAGGGACACTGAAGCTTTCTTT. Translated: CASSLGRGRDTEAFF. The rearrangement joins TRBV5-1 to TRBJ1-1; D gene uncertain. This CDR3 region has 15 residues. V was pared by 2 bases and J by 3 bases, with 14 bases between. Germline V gives CDR1 SGHRS, CDR2 YFSETQ.